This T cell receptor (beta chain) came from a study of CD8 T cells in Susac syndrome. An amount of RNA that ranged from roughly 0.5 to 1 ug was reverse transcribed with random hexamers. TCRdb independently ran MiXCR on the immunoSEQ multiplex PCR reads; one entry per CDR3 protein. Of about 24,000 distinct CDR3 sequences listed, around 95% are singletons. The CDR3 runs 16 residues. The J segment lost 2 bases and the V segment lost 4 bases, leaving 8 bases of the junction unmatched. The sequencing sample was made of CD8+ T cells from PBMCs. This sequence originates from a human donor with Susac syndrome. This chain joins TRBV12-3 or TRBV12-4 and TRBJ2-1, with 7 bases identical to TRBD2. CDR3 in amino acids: CASSYPPGGTYNEQFF. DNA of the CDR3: TGTGCCAGCAGTTACCCCCCGGGGGGAACCTACAATGAGCAGTTCTTC.